This T cell receptor (beta chain) appears in the sequencing data of a study of blood T cells in healthy people across ages (dated by TCRdb to between 2015 and 2016). General notes on the study: Template switching captured roughly one uniquely barcoded TCR beta cDNA molecule per two T cells in model experiments. The donors were divided into four age groups: young (average around 15 years), middle-aged (about 40), aged (around 67) and long-lived (roughly 88). Two additional independent replicas of 1 million unique cDNA reads from the same blood draw were analyzed for two donors (one aged 18 to 30 and one aged 80 or older). The study measured age-related changes in TCR beta repertoire diversity using deep sequencing normalized with unique cDNA molecular identifiers.

The library relied on 5' RACE. Sequenced on an Illumina HiSeq 2500. A second roughly 7 to 12 cycle PCR used a sample-barcoded 5' primer and a J-beta primer mix. A template-switch 5' adaptor carrying 12 random nucleotides introduced a unique molecular identifier onto each TCR beta cDNA molecule. Each sample yielded at least 2.5 million CDR3-containing paired-end reads. All of the RNA was converted into first-strand cDNA using the Mint cDNA synthesis kit, with a TRBC-specific oligonucleotide serving as the primer. Following uracil-DNA glycosylase treatment, all cDNA underwent a first 18-cycle PCR with the universal primers M1SS and BC2_uni_R. Per the authors' processing: For normalization, 1 million high-quality reads, each with a distinct molecular identifier, were randomly selected from each sample. Instead of being binned into consensus sequences, reads that shared molecular identifiers were thrown out. MiTCR, set to a Q25 quality threshold and the strictest error-elimination algorithm, was used for CDR3 identification, clonotype clustering and error correction. Lower-bound total TCR beta diversity was estimated with a nonparametric unseen species model using Euler transformation. Using fastp trimming at Q25 and MiXCR clonotype assembly, TCRdb reanalyzed the public sequencing data and kept in-frame beta chains. Every distinct CDR3 protein forms one entry, paired with its most common genes and DNA. The V and J calls here are based on TCRdb, not the publication. The sample table records approximately 780,000 distinct CDR3 sequences; around 25% of these occur just once. Together, the top ten hold about 2.9% of the sample.

The donors were about 40 Caucasian individuals from Russia, aged about 6 to 100 years, who were systemically healthy. Each donor gave 8 to 10 milliliters of peripheral blood, drawn into EDTA-treated Vacutainer tubes. PBMCs were isolated by Ficoll-Paque density-gradient centrifugation, with at least 6 million obtained per sample. Total RNA was extracted from PBMCs with Trizol reagent, with at least 5.5 micrograms obtained per sample. Naive CD45RAhigh/CD27high T cell percentages were measured by flow cytometry on a PBMC aliquot from every donor. The research as a whole found: Observed TCR beta diversity correlated strongly with the percentage of naive T cells measured by flow cytometry. The long-lived group showed more naive CD4+ T cells, fewer expanded clones and increased TCR diversity than the aged group, suggesting age selection. Estimates of total diversity based on one million sequenced T cells were regarded as lower bounds and as underestimates. Observed TCR beta diversity per million T cells fell roughly linearly with age, and a significant reduction was already apparent by age roughly 40. Donor CMV infection status was unknown, potentially confounding age-related changes in expanded clonotypes. Because profiling used bulk unsorted PBMCs, naive and antigen-experienced compartments could not be compared conclusively.

Worth noting for this clonotype: Its antigen is not yet known. The input lacks base qualities; no much larger clone sits a single base away.

V lost 3 bases and J lost 2 bases, and the count of bases not matched to a germline gene is 9. The CDR3, cysteine through phenylalanine, is 17 amino acids long. Only the CDR3 DNA stays, 51 bases, in frame from base 1. CDR1 LGHNA and CDR2 YNFKEQ were looked up in the germline V gene. A further study also used this sample, focusing on T cells of mothers and their children. As the second publication notes: Donors were nine systemically healthy Caucasian individuals: three mothers and their six children. cDNA synthesis used all of the extracted RNA, with 1.5 ug of RNA in each 15 ul reaction. In the second PCR, the M1S primer introduced both the sample barcodes and 2-4 random nucleotides. More than 8.5 million TCR beta CDR3 reads were obtained from each mother, and 2.5 million to 3 million reads were obtained from each child. Thymic selection similarly shapes TCR recombination output in related and unrelated pairs, with minor effect from inherited differences. Normalized repertoire overlap was always slightly but never significantly higher in related than unrelated mother-child pairs. With a sensitivity of about 100 clones per million clonotypes, no persistent microchimeric T cell clones were detected. To look for features that set related mother-child pairs apart from unrelated individuals, the researchers ran deep NGS to compare the TCR beta repertoires of mothers and children. On average, the children were roughly 11 +/- 4 years old, while the mothers were around 40 +/- 4 years old. After adapter ligation with NEBNext reagents, the libraries were sequenced on Illumina HiSeq 2000 with 100+100 nt paired-end reads. Mother and child libraries were prepared a month apart and sequenced in separate runs to prevent cross-contamination. For each donor, between 500,000 and 2,000,000 distinct TCR beta clonotypes were identified. Naive TCR beta clonotypes were estimated from low-frequency clonotypes matched to each donor's FACS-determined naive share, without sorting.

The specimen sequenced was blood. This clonotype was sampled from a boy aged 10-17 years in good health. Recombination connected TRBV4-2 to TRBJ2-3, with 9 middle bases fitting TRBD2. For the CDR3, the sequence is CASSHFGPSGATDTQYF. DNA sequence: TGTGCCAGCAGCCACTTCGGGCCTAGCGGGGCCACAGATACGCAGTATTTT.